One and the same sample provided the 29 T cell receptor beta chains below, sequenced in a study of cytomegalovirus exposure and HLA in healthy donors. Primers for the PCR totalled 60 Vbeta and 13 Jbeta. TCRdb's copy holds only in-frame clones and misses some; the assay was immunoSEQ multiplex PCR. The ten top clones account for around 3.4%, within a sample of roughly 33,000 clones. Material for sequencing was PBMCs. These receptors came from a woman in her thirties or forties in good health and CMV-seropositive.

The CDR3 sequence: CAWSGRYYEQYF. The DNA for the CDR3 is TGTGCCTGGAGTGGCAGATACTACGAGCAGTACTTC. The J gene is TRBJ2-7, the V gene TRBV30; D remains unclear. Germline-derived CDR1 and CDR2 are GTSNPN and SVGIG (reference sequence). This CDR3 has 12 residues. Trimming shortened V by 1 base and J by 3 bases, and 7 bases separated the two germline ends.

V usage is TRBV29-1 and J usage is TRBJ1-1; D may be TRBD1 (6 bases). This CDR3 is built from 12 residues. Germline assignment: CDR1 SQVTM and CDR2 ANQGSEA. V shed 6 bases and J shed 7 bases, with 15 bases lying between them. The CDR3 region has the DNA TGCAGCGTGTGGACAGCCGCGTATGAAGCTTTCTTT. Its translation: CSVWTAAYEAFF.

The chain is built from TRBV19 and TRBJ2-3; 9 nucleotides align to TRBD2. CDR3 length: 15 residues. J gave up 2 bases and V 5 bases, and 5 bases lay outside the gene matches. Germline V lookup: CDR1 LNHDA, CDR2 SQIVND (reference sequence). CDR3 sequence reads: CASSAAGGFTDTQYF. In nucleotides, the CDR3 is TGTGCCAGTAGTGCAGCGGGAGGCTTCACAGATACGCAGTATTTT. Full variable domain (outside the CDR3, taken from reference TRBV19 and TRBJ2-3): DGGITQSPKYLFRKEGQNVTLSCEQNLNHDAMYWYRQDPGQGLRLIYYSQIVNDFQKGDIAEGYSVSREKKESFPLTVTSAQKNPTAFYLCASSAAGGFTDTQYFGPGTRLTVL.

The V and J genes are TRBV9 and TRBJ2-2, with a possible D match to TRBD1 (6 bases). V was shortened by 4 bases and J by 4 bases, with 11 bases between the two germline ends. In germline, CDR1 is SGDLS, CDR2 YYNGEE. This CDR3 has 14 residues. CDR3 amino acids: CASSLGQPTGELFF. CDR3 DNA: TGTGCCAGCAGCTTAGGACAGCCCACCGGGGAGCTGTTTTTT.

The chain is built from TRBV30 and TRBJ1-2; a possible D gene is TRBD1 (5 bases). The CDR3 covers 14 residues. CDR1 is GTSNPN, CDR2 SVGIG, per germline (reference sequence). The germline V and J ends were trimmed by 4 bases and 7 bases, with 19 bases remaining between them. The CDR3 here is CAWTRAGGVGGYTF. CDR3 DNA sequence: TGTGCCTGGACCCGAGCCGGGGGAGTCGGTGGCTACACCTTC.

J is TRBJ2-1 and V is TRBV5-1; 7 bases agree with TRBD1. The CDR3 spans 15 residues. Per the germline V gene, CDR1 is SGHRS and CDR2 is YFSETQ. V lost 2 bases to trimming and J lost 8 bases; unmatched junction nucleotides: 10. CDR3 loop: CASSLPTGTFDEQFF. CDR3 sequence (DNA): TGCGCCAGCAGCTTACCGACAGGGACCTTTGATGAGCAGTTCTTC.

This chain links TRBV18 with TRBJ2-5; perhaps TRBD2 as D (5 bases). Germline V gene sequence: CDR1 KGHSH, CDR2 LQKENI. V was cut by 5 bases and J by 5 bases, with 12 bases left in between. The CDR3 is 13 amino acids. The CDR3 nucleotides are TGTGCCAGCTCAACCGGGGTGGTCGAGACCCAGTACTTC. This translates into CASSTGVVETQYF.

The CDR3 bases are TGTGCCAGCAGCCTTACTGGGACTAGCGACACTTACGAGCAGTACTTC. It is translated as CASSLTGTSDTYEQYF. The chain is built from TRBV14 and TRBJ2-7; 10 positions match TRBD2. Germline assignment: CDR1 SGHDN and CDR2 FVKESK. CDR3 length: 16 amino acids. V shed 4 bases and J 4 bases; nucleotides not matched to a gene: 10.

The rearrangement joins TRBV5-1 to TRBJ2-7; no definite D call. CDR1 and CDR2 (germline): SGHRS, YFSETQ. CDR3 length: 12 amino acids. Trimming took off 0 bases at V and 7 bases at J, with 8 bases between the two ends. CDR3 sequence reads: CASSLGHKEQYF. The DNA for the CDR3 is TGCGCCAGCAGCTTGGGACATAAAGAGCAGTACTTC. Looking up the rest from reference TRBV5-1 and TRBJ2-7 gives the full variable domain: KAGVTQTPRYLIKTRGQQVTLSCSPISGHRSVSWYQQTPGQGLQFLFEYFSETQRNKGNFPGRFSGRQFSNSRSEMNVSTLELGDSALYLCASSLGHKEQYFGPGTRLTVT.

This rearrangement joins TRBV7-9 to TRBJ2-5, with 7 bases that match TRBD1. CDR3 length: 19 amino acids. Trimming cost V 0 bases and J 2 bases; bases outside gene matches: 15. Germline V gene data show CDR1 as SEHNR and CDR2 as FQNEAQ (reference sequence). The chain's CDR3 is CASSLALITGTALQETQYF. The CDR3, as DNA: TGTGCCAGCAGCTTAGCGCTAATTACGGGGACAGCCCTACAAGAGACCCAGTACTTC. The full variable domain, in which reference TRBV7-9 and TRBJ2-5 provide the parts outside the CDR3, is DTGVSQNPRHKITKRGQNVTFRCDPISEHNRLYWYRQTLGQGPEFLTYFQNEAQLEKSRLLSDRFSAERPKGSFSTLEIQRTEQGDSAMYLCASSLALITGTALQETQYFGPGTRLLVL.

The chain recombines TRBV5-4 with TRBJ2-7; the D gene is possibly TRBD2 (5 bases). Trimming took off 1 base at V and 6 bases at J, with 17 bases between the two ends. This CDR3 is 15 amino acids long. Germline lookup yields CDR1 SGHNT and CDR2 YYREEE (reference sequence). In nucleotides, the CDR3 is TGTGCCAGCAGCTTGCGGGCGGGCCGACCCTCCGAGCAGTACTTC. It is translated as CASSLRAGRPSEQYF.

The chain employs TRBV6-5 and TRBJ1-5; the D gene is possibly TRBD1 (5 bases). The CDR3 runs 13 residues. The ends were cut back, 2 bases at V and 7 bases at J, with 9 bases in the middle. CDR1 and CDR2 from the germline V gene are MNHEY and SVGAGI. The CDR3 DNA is TGTGCCAGCAGTTACGGGGGAGGACAGCCCCAGCATTTT. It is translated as CASSYGGGQPQHF.

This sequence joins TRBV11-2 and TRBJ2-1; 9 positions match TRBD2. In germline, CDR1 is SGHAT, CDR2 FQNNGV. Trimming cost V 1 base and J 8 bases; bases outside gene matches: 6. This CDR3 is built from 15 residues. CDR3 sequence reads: CASSLGVSGSDEQFF. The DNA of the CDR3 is TGTGCCAGCAGCTTAGGTGTTAGCGGGAGCGATGAGCAGTTCTTC.

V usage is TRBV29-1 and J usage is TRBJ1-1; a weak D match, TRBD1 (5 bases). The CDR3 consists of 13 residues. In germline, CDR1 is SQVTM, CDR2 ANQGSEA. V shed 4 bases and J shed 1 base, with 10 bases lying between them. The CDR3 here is CSVGSGSNTEAFF. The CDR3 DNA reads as TGCAGCGTTGGGTCAGGGTCGAACACTGAAGCTTTCTTT.

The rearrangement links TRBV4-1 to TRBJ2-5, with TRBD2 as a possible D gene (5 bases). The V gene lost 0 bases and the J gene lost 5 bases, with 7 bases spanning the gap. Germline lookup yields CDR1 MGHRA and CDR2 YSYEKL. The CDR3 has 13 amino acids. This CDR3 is CASSQDPGETQYF. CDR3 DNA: TGCGCCAGCAGCCAAGATCCGGGGGAGACCCAGTACTTC.

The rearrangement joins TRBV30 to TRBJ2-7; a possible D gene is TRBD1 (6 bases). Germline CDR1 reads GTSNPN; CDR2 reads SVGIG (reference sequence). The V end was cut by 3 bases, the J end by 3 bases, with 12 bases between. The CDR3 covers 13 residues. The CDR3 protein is CAWRKGVVYEQYF. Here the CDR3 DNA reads TGTGCCTGGAGGAAGGGGGTCGTCTACGAGCAGTACTTC.

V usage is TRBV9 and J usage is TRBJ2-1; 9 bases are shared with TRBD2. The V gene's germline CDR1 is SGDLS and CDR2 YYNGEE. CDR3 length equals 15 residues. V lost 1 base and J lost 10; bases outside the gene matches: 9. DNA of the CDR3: TGTGCCAGCAGCGTACAAATTAGCGGGAGTGAAGAGCAGTTCTTC. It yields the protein CASSVQISGSEEQFF.

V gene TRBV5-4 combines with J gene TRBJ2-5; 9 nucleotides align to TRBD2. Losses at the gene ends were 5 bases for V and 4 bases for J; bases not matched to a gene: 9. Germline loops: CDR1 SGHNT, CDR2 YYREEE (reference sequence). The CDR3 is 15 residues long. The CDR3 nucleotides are TGTGCCAGCAGTTATAGCGGGAGCGATCGAGAGACCCAGTACTTC. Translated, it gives CASSYSGSDRETQYF.

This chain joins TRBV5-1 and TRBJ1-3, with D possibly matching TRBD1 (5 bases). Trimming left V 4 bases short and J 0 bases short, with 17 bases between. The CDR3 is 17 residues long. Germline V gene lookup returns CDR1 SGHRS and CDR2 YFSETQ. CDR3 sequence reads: CASSLTYDRSSGNTIYF. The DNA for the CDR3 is TGCGCCAGCAGCCTTACCTATGACAGAAGCTCTGGAAACACCATATATTTT.

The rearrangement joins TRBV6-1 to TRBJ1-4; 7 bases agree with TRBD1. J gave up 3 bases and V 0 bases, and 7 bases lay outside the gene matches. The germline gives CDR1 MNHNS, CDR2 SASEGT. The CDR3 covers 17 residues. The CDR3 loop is CASSEATPGQPNEKLFF. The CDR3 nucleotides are TGTGCCAGCAGTGAAGCGACCCCGGGACAGCCTAATGAAAAACTGTTTTTT.

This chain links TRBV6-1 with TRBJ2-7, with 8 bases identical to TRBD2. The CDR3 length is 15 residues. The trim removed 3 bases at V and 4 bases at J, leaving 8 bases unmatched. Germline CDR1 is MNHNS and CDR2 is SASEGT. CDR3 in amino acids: CASSEGLEGVYEQYF. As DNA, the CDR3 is TGTGCCAGCAGTGAGGGACTAGAGGGAGTGTACGAGCAGTACTTC.

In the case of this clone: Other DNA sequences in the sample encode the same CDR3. CDR3 DNA sequence: TGTGCCAGCTCACCACCGACAGGGAAGTACGAGCAGTACTTC. Translated, it gives CASSPPTGKYEQYF. The J gene is TRBJ2-7, the V gene TRBV18; TRBD1 agrees at 7 bases. Germline V gives CDR1 KGHSH, CDR2 LQKENI. The CDR3 covers 14 residues. V lost 0 bases, J lost 4 bases, and 3 bases stayed unmatched. Combining the CDR3 with reference TRBV18 and TRBJ2-7 gives the whole variable domain NAGVMQNPRHLVRRRGQEARLRCSPMKGHSHVYWYRQLPEEGLKFMVYLQKENIIDESGMPKERFSAEFPKEGPSILRIQQVVRGDSAAYFCASSPPTGKYEQYFGPGTRLTVT.

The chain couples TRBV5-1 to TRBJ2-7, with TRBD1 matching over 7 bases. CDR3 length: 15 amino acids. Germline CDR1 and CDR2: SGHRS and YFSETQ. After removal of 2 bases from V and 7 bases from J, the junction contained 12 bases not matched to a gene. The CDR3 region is CASSLQGSTYGEQYF. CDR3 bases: TGCGCCAGCAGCTTACAGGGGAGCACGTATGGGGAGCAGTACTTC.

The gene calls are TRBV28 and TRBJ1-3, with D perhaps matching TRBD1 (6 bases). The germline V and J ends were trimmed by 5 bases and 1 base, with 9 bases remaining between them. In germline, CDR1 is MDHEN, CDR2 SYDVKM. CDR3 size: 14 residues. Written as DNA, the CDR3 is TGTGCCAGCAGTCTACAGGGTTCTGGAAACACCATATATTTT. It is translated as CASSLQGSGNTIYF.

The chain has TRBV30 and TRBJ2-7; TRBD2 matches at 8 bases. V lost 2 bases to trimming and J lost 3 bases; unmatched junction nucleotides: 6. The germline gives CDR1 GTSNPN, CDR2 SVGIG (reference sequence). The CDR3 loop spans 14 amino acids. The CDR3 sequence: CAWSKQAGVYEQYF. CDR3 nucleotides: TGTGCCTGGAGTAAACAAGCGGGGGTCTACGAGCAGTACTTC.

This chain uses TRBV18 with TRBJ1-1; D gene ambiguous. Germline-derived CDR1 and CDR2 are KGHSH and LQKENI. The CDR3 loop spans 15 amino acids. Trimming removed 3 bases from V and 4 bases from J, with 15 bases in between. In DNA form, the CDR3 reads TGTGCCAGCTCACCGATCGTAAGCGTTAGCACTGAAGCTTTCTTT. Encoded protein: CASSPIVSVSTEAFF.

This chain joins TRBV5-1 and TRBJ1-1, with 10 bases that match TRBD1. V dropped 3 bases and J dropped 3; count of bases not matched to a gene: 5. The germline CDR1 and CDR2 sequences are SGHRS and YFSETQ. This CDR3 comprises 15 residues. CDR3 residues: CASSWTGGFDTEAFF. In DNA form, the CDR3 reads TGCGCCAGCAGCTGGACAGGGGGTTTCGACACTGAAGCTTTCTTT.

For the CDR3, the DNA is TGTGCCAGCAGTTACAGTGGACTAGCGGGAGGGTACGAGCAGTACTTC. Protein: CASSYSGLAGGYEQYF. V is TRBV6-5 and J is TRBJ2-7; TRBD2 aligns across 15 bases. The J segment lost 4 bases and the V segment lost 2 bases, leaving 3 bases of the junction unmatched. This CDR3 is 16 amino acids long. Germline V gene data show CDR1 as MNHEY and CDR2 as SVGAGI.

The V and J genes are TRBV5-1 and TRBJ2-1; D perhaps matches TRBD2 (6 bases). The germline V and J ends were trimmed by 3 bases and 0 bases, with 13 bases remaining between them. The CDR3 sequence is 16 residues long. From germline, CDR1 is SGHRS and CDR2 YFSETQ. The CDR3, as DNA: TGCGCCAGCAGCTGGGGGAGGCCGAGCTCCTACAATGAGCAGTTCTTC. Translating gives CASSWGRPSSYNEQFF.